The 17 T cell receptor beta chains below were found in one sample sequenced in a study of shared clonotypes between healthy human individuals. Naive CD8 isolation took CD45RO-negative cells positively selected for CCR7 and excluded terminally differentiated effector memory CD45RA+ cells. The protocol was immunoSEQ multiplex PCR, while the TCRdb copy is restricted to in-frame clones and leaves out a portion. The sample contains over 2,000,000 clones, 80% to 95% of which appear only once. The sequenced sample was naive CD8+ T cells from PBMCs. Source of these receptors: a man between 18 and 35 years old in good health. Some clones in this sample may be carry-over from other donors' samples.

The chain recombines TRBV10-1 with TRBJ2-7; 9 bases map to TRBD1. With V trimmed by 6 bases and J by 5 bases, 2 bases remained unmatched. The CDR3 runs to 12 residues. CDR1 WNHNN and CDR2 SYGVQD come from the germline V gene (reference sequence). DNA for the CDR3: TGCGCCAGCAGAAGGACAGGGGACGAGCAGTACTTC. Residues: CASRRTGDEQYF.

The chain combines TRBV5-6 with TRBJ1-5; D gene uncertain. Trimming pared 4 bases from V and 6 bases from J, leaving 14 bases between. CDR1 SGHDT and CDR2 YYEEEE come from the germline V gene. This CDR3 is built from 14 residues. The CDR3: CASSAGRGFQPQHF. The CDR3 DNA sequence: TGTGCCAGCAGCGCCGGGAGAGGTTTTCAGCCCCAGCATTTT.

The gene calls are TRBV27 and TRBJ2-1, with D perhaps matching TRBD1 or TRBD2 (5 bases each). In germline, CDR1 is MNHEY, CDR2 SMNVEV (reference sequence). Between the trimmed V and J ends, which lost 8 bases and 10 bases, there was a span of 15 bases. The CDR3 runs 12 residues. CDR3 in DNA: TGTGCCAGCGGGGCGGGCACAATCGAGCAGTTCTTC. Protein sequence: CASGAGTIEQFF.

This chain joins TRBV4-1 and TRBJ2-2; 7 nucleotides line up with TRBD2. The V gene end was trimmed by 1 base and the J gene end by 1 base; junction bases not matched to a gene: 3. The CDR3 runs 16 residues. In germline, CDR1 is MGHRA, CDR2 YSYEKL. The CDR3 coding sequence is TGCGCCAGCAGCCAAGTAACTAGCGAGAACACCGGGGAGCTGTTTTTT. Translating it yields CASSQVTSENTGELFF.

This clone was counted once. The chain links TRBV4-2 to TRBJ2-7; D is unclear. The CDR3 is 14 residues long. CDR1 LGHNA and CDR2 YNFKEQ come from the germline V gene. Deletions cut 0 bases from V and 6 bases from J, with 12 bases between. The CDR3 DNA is TGTGCCAGCAGCCAAGATCTGTCTCTTCCCGAGCAGTACTTC. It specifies CASSQDLSLPEQYF.

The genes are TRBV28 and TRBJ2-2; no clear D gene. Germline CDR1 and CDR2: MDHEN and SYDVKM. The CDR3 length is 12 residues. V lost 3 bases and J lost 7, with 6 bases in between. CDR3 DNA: TGTGCCAGCAGTTTTAGTAACGGGGAGCTGTTTTTT. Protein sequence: CASSFSNGELFF.

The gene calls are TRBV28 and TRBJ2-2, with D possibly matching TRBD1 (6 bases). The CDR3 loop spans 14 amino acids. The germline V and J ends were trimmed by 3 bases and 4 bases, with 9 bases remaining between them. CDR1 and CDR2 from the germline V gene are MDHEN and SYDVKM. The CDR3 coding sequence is TGTGCCAGCAGTTTCAGGGACACCACCGGGGAGCTGTTTTTT. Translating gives CASSFRDTTGELFF. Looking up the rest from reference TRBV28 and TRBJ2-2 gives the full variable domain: DVKVTQSSRYLVKRTGEKVFLECVQDMDHENMFWYRQDPGLGLRLIYFSYDVKMKEKGDIPEGYSVSREKKERFSLILESASTNQTSMYLCASSFRDTTGELFFGEGSRLTVL.

CDR3 region: CASSHRDRGEKLFF. The CDR3 DNA is TGTGCCAGCAGCCACCGGGACAGGGGAGAAAAACTGTTTTTT. J is TRBJ1-4 and V is TRBV9; 10 nucleotides line up with TRBD1. CDR1 and CDR2 from the germline V gene are SGDLS and YYNGEE. Unmatched junction bases numbered 5, after V lost 4 bases and J lost 8 bases. This CDR3 spans 14 amino acids.

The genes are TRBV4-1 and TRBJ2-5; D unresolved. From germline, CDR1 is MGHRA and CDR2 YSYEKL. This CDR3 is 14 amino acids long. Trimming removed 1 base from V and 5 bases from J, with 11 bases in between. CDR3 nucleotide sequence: TGCGCCAGCAGCCAAGCTCCGAATGGGGAGACCCAGTACTTC. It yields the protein CASSQAPNGETQYF.

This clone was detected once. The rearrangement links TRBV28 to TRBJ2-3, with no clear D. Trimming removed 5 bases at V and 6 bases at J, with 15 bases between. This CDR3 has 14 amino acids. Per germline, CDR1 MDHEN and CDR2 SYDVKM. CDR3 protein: CASSSPLLVDTQYF. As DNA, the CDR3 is TGTGCCAGCAGTAGCCCCCTACTTGTGGATACGCAGTATTTT.

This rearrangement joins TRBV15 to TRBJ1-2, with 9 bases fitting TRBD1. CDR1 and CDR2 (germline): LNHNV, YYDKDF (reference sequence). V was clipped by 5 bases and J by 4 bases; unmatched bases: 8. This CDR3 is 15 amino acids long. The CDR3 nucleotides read TGTGCCACCAGCGACCGGGACAGGGTCCTCTATGGCTACACCTTC. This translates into CATSDRDRVLYGYTF.

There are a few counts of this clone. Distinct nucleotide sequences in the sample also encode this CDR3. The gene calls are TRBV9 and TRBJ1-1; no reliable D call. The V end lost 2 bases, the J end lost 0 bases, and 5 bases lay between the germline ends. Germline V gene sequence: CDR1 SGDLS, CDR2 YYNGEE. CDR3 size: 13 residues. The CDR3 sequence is CASSVRVNTEAFF. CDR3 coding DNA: TGTGCCAGCAGCGTGCGAGTGAACACTGAAGCTTTCTTT. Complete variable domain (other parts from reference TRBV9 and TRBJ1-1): DSGVTQTPKHLITATGQRVTLRCSPRSGDLSVYWYQQSLDQGLQFLIQYYNGEERAKGNILERFSAQQFPDLHSELNLSSLELGDSALYFCASSVRVNTEAFFGQGTRLTVV.

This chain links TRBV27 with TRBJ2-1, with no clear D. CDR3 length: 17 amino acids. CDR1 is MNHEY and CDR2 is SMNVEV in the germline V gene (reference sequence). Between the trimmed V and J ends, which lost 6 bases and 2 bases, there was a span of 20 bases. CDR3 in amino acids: CASSFYTIIPPYNEQFF. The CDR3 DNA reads TGTGCCAGCAGCTTTTATACCATAATTCCCCCCTACAATGAGCAGTTCTTC.

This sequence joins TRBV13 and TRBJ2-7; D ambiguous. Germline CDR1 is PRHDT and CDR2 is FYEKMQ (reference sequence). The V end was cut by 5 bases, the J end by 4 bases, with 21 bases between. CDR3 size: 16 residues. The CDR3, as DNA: TGTGCCAGCAGCCGAAAAGCATCACCCCTAGGGTACGAGCAGTACTTC. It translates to CASSRKASPLGYEQYF.

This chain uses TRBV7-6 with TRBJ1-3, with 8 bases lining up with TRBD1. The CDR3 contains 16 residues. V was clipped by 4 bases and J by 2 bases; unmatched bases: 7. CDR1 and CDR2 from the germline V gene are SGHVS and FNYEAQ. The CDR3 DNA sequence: TGTGCCAGCAGCTCCAGACAGGGGTTAGCTGGAAACACCATATATTTT. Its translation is CASSSRQGLAGNTIYF. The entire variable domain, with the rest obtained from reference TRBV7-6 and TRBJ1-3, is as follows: GAGVSQSPRYKVTKRGQDVALRCDPISGHVSLYWYRQALGQGPEFLTYFNYEAQQDKSGLPNDRFSAERPEGSISTLTIQRTEQRDSAMYRCASSSRQGLAGNTIYFGEGSWLTVV.

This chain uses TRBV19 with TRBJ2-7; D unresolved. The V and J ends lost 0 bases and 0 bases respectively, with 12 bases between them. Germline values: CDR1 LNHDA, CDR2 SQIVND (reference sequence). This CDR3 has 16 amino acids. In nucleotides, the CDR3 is TGTGCCAGTAGTATAGATGAGACTCGGAGCTCCTACGAGCAGTACTTC. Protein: CASSIDETRSSYEQYF.

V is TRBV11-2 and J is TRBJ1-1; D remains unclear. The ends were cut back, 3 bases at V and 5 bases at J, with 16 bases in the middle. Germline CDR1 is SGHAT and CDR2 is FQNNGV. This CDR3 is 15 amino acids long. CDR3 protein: CASSLFPSGRTEAFF. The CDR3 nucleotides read TGTGCCAGCAGCTTGTTCCCCTCAGGTCGGACTGAAGCTTTCTTT.